A selection of T cell receptor beta chains follows, all from one sample in a study of cytomegalovirus exposure and HLA in healthy donors. The table came from immunoSEQ multiplex PCR; TCRdb's copy has only in-frame clones and leaves some out. The table lists around 400,000 clones, roughly 85% of them singletons, with around 0.8% in the top ten. The sample consisted of PBMCs. The receptors were gathered from a woman between 18 and 30 years old in good health and CMV-seronegative. The CDR3 runs from the conserved cysteine through the conserved F or W. A D gene is named only where the DNA matches it firmly. A row's size may be missing; if present it is once, few, many or a size class.

V	D	size	J	CDR3	DNA
TRBV6-5	TRBD2	.	TRBJ2-3	CASSELADRGTQYF	TGTGCCAGCAGTGAACTAGCGGACCGGGGTACGCAGTATTTT
TRBV7-9	.	.	TRBJ1-1	CASSLDLKRGINTEAFF	TGTGCCAGCAGCTTAGATTTAAAACGGGGTATCAACACTGAAGCTTTCTTT
TRBV4-2	.	.	TRBJ1-5	CASSQDIGVYNQPQHF	TGTGCCAGCAGCCAAGATATCGGGGTTTACAATCAGCCCCAGCATTTT
TRBV7-9	TRBD1	few	TRBJ1-2	CASGRDRGLYGYTF	TGTGCCAGCGGACGGGACAGGGGACTCTATGGCTACACCTTC
TRBV4-1	TRBD1	once	TRBJ1-2	CASSQTDRYGYTF	TGCGCCAGCAGCCAGACGGACAGGTATGGCTACACCTTC
TRBV27	TRBD2	.	TRBJ2-1	CASSLSGSSYNEQFF	TGTGCCAGCAGCTTGAGCGGGAGCTCCTACAATGAGCAGTTCTTC
TRBV30	TRBD2	.	TRBJ2-7	CAWSVLAGESKQYF	TGTGCCTGGAGTGTACTAGCGGGAGAAAGTAAGCAGTACTTC
TRBV6-4	.	.	TRBJ2-2	CASSDSGAEGSGELFF	TGTGCCAGCAGTGACTCTGGTGCCGAGGGTAGCGGGGAGCTGTTTTTT
TRBV6-1	.	.	TRBJ2-7	CASDGLNYEQYF	TGTGCCAGCGACGGACTGAACTACGAGCAGTACTTC
TRBV9	.	.	TRBJ1-2	CASSVDRGNYGYTF	TGTGCCAGCAGCGTAGATAGGGGGAACTATGGCTACACCTTC
TRBV29-1	TRBD1	.	TRBJ2-1	CSGDRYNEQFF	TGCAGCGGGGACAGGTACAATGAGCAGTTCTTC
TRBV28	TRBD1	few	TRBJ2-2	CASRLTGQTNTGELFF	TGTGCCAGCAGGCTAACGGGACAGACGAACACCGGGGAGCTGTTTTTT
TRBV4-1	.	.	TRBJ2-1	CASSPPTPGREQFF	TGCGCCAGCAGCCCCCCCACCCCAGGAAGAGAGCAGTTCTTC
TRBV15	.	.	TRBJ2-1	CATSRVGQGGYEQFF	TGTGCCACCAGCAGAGTAGGGCAGGGTGGGTATGAGCAGTTCTTC
TRBV2	.	few	TRBJ1-1	CASSSRPNTEAFF	TGTGCCAGCAGTTCCAGGCCGAACACTGAAGCTTTCTTT
TRBV7-2	.	.	TRBJ1-2	CASSFDRSYGYTF	TGTGCCAGCAGCTTCGACAGGAGCTATGGCTACACCTTC
TRBV7-6	TRBD1	.	TRBJ1-2	CASSLAGQVDGYTF	TGTGCCAGCAGCTTAGCGGGACAGGTCGATGGCTACACCTTC
TRBV10-1	.	.	TRBJ1-1	CAMDSLNTEAFF	TGCGCCATGGACAGCCTGAACACTGAAGCTTTCTTT
TRBV5-4	TRBD2	.	TRBJ2-1	CASSRAGGSDYNEQFF	TGTGCCAGCAGCAGAGCCGGGGGGTCAGACTACAATGAGCAGTTCTTC
TRBV27	.	once	TRBJ2-7	CASSTYGQLYGGYEQYF	TGTGCCAGCAGTACCTACGGACAGCTCTACGGGGGGTACGAGCAGTACTTC
TRBV4-1	.	.	TRBJ2-3	CASSQDELSSTDTQYF	TGCGCCAGCAGCCAAGACGAACTATCTAGCACAGATACGCAGTATTTT
TRBV9	.	.	TRBJ2-7	CASSVGAGRRASYEQYF	TGTGCCAGCAGCGTAGGGGCGGGGAGGCGGGCGAGCTACGAGCAGTACTTC
TRBV30	TRBD2	.	TRBJ2-2	CAWSVRRGGPTGELFF	TGTGCCTGGAGTGTGAGGCGGGGGGGCCCCACCGGGGAGCTGTTTTTT
TRBV5-1	.	.	TRBJ2-3	CASSPIGRARGSTDTQYF	TGCGCCAGCAGCCCTATCGGGCGGGCAAGAGGTAGCACAGATACGCAGTATTTT
TRBV6-5	.	once	TRBJ1-2	CASSYAGNYGYTF	TGTGCCAGCAGTTACGCAGGCAACTATGGCTACACCTTC
TRBV11-2	.	.	TRBJ2-5	CASSQRGGRETQYF	TGTGCCAGCAGCCAGAGGGGGGGGCGGGAGACCCAGTACTTC
TRBV5-1	TRBD2	.	TRBJ2-1	CASNPPAGTSYNEQFF	TGCGCCAGCAACCCGCCAGCGGGAACATCCTACAATGAGCAGTTCTTC
TRBV6-6	TRBD1	.	TRBJ2-1	CASSSPGQGIRNEQFF	TGTGCCAGCAGTTCCCCTGGACAGGGGATTCGGAATGAGCAGTTCTTC
TRBV28	.	.	TRBJ2-3	CASRVRGSWWDTQYF	TGTGCCAGCAGGGTTCGGGGATCGTGGTGGGATACGCAGTATTTT
TRBV30	.	.	TRBJ2-7	CAWSASSYEQYF	TGTGCCTGGAGTGCGAGCTCCTACGAGCAGTACTTC
TRBV27	TRBD1	.	TRBJ2-7	CASSPGQGAIYEQYF	TGTGCCAGCAGTCCGGGACAGGGGGCCATCTACGAGCAGTACTTC
TRBV28	TRBD2	.	TRBJ2-3	CASSLGLGTSGGAPDTQYF	TGTGCCAGCAGTTTGGGCCTCGGGACTAGCGGGGGGGCCCCGGATACGCAGTATTTT
TRBV28	TRBD1	.	TRBJ2-7	CASSFQLGWWAGTGHSYEQYF	TGTGCCAGCAGTTTTCAACTGGGATGGTGGGCCGGGACAGGGCACTCCTACGAGCAGTACTTC
TRBV7-2	.	.	TRBJ2-5	CASSARAPETQYF	TGTGCCAGCAGCGCCAGGGCCCCAGAGACCCAGTACTTC
TRBV4-1	TRBD1	.	TRBJ2-5	CASSRGTGTQETQYF	TGCGCCAGCAGTCGAGGGACAGGGACACAAGAGACCCAGTACTTC
TRBV7-9	.	.	TRBJ2-4	CASSLGGEANIQYF	TGTGCCAGCAGCTTAGGAGGAGAAGCAAACATTCAGTACTTC
TRBV5-1	.	once	TRBJ2-3	CASSFGRRGDTQYF	TGCGCCAGCAGCTTTGGCAGGAGGGGAGATACGCAGTATTTT
TRBV7-8	.	.	TRBJ1-2	CASSSGGGPVTNYGYTF	TGTGCCAGCAGCTCTGGGGGCGGACCCGTAACTAACTATGGCTACACCTTC
TRBV4-1	.	.	TRBJ1-4	CASSQVSSNEKLFF	TGCGCCAGCAGCCAAGTTTCGTCTAATGAAAAACTGTTTTTT
TRBV25-1	TRBD1	few	TRBJ2-7	CASSLGQGPYEQYF	TGTGCCAGCAGTCTCGGACAGGGTCCTTACGAGCAGTACTTC